This T cell receptor beta chain was sequenced in a study of CD8 T cells in ankylosing spondylitis. Study-wide points: Made up of eight highly homologous variants, a TCR beta motif appeared characteristic of ankylosing spondylitis blood. Clones linked to the disease showed a CD8+ phenotype. They occurred at relatively low frequencies in peripheral blood.

The TCR beta libraries were generated through quantitative 5'-RACE incorporating molecular barcodes. One entry per CDR3 protein, called by TCRdb with MiXCR from the 5' RACE reads. The sample records just over 300,000 distinct CDR3 sequences, about a fifth being singletons. The CDR3 runs to 16 residues. Germline CDR1 reads KGHSH; CDR2 reads LQKENI. V lost 2 bases to trimming and J lost 1 base, with 15 bases between them. The table lists this clonotype with a few counts. Antigen unknown. The source material was blood, either unsorted or a sorted T cell fraction (not recorded which). The V and J genes are TRBV18 and TRBJ2-7; a weak D match, TRBD1 (5 bases). The TCR was taken from a female donor with ankylosing spondylitis or in good health (not recorded which). CDR3 coding DNA: TGTGCCAGCTCACCATATGTAACAGGAAGATCCTACGAGCAGTACTTC. This translates into CASSPYVTGRSYEQYF.